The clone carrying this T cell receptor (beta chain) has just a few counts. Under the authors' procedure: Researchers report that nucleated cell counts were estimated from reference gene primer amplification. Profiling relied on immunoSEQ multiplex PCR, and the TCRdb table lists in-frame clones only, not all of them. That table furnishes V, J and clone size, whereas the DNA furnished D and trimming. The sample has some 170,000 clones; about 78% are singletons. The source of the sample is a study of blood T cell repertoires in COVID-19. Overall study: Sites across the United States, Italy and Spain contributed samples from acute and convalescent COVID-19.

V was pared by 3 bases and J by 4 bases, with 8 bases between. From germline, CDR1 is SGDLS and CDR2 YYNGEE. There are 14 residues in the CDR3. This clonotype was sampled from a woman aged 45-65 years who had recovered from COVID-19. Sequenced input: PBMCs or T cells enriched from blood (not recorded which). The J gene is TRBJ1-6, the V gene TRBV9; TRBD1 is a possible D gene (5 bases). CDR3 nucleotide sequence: TGTGCCAGCAGCGCAGGGCCTTATAATTCACCCCTCCACTTT. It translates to CASSAGPYNSPLHF.